This T cell receptor beta chain appears in the sequencing data of a study of T cell responses to AZD1222 COVID-19 vaccine. V shed 4 bases and J 3 bases; nucleotides not matched to a gene: 4. Germline values: CDR1 SGHRS, CDR2 YFSETQ. The length of the CDR3 is 13 residues. Measured with immunoSEQ multiplex PCR; TCRdb has only the in-frame clones, and not every one. The sample contains 75,000 to 100,000 clones, approximately 88% of which appear only once. Study-wide findings and caveats: Donors were mostly white British, more females; clonal diversity possibly underestimated. Just a handful of people given AZD1222 tested seropositive at baseline.

Regarding this clone: Its specificity is not known.

Sample: peripheral blood, taken on day 0 of AZD1222 vaccination. The sequence was obtained from an adult in good health. The chain carries TRBV5-1 and TRBJ2-7; 7 bases are a match to TRBD1. DNA for the CDR3: TGCGCCAGCAGCGCACAGGGGAGCTACGAGCAGTACTTC. It translates to CASSAQGSYEQYF.